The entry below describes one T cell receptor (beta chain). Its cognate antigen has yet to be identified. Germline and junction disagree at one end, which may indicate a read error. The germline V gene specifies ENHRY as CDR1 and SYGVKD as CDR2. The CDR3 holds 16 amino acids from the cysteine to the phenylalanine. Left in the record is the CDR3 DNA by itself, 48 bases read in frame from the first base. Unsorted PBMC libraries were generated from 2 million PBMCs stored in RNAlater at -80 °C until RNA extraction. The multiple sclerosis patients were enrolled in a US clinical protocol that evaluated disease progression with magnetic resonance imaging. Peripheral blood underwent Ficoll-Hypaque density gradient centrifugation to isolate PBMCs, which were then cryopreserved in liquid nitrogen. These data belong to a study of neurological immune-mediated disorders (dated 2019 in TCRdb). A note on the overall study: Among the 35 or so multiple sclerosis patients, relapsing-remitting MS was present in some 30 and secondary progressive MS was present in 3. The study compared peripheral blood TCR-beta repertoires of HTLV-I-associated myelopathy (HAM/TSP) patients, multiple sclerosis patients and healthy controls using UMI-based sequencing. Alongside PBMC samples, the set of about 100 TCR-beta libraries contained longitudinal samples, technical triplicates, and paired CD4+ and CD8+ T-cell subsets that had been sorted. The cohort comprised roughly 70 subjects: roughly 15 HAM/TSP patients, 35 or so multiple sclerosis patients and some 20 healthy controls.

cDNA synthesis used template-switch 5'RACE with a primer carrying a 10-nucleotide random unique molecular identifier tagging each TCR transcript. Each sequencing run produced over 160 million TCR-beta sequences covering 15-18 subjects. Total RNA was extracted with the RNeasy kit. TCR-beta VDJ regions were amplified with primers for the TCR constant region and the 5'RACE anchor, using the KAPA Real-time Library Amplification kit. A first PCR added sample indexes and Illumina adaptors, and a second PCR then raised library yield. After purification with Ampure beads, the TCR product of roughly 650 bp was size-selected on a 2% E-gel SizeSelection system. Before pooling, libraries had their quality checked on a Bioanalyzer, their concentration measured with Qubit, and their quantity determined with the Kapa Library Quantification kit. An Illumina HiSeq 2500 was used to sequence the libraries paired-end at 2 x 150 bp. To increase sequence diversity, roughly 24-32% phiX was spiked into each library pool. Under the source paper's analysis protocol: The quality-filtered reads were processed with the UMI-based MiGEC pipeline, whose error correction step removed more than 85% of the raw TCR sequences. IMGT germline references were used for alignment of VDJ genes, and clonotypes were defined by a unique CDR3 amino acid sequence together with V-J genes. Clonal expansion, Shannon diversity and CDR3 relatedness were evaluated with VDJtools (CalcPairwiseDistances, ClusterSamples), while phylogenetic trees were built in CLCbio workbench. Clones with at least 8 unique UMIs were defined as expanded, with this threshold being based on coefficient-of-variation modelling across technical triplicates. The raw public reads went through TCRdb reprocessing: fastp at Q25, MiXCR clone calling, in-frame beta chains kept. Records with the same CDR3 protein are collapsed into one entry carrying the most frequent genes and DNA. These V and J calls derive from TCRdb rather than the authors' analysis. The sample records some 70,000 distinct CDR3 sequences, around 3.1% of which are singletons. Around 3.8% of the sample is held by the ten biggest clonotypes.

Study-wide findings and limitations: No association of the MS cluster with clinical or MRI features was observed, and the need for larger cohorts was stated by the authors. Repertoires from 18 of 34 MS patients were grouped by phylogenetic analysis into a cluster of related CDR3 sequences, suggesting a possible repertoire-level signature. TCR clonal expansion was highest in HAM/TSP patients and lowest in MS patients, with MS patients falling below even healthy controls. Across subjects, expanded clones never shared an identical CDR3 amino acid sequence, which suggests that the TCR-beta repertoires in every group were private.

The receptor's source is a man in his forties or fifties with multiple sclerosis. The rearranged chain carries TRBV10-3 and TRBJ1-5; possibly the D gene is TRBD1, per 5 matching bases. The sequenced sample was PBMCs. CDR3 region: CAISDRTRGVGKTQNF. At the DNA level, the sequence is TGTGCCATCAGTGACCGAACCCGGGGGGTTGGGAAGACCCAGAATTTT.